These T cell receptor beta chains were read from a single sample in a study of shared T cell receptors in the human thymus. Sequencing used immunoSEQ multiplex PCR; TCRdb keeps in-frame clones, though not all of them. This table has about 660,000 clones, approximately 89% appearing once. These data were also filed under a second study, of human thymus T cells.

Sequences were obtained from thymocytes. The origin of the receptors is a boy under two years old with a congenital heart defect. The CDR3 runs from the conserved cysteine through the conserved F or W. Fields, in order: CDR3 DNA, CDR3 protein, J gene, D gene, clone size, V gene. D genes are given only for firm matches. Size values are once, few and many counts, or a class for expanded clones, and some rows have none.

CDR3nt: TGCGCCAGCAGCCTGGGATTAACCGTAATGACTAGCGGGGGCACAGATACGCAGTATTTT; CDR3aa: CASSLGLTVMTSGGTDTQYF; j_gene: TRBJ2-3; d_gene: TRBD2; abundance: -; v_gene: TRBV4-3
CDR3nt: TGTGCCAGCCGGTTGAGGACAGGGCAAACCTACGAGCAGTACTTC; CDR3aa: CASRLRTGQTYEQYF; j_gene: TRBJ2-7; d_gene: TRBD1; abundance: -; v_gene: TRBV2
CDR3nt: TGTGCCAGTAGTATAGGTAAAGAGACCCAGTACTTC; CDR3aa: CASSIGKETQYF; j_gene: TRBJ2-5; d_gene: -; abundance: few; v_gene: TRBV19
CDR3nt: TGCGCCAGCAGCCAAGATCGGGACAGGGGATTGACGGGGCCCCAGCATTTT; CDR3aa: CASSQDRDRGLTGPQHF; j_gene: TRBJ1-5; d_gene: TRBD1; abundance: -; v_gene: TRBV4-1
CDR3nt: TGTGCCAGCAGTTATGGTGGGACACTGCTATACGAGCAGTACTTC; CDR3aa: CASSYGGTLLYEQYF; j_gene: TRBJ2-7; d_gene: -; abundance: -; v_gene: TRBV6-5
CDR3nt: TGTGCCAGCAGCCCAACACCCATAAGGACTAGCGGGGGCACAGATACGCAGTATTTT; CDR3aa: CASSPTPIRTSGGTDTQYF; j_gene: TRBJ2-3; d_gene: TRBD2; abundance: few; v_gene: TRBV9
CDR3nt: TGTGCCAGCAGCCACTCTCGGCGGGACAGCACAGATACGCAGTATTTT; CDR3aa: CASSHSRRDSTDTQYF; j_gene: TRBJ2-3; d_gene: -; abundance: -; v_gene: TRBV11-2
CDR3nt: TGTGCCAGCAGTGACACGAGGGGGACCTACCCCCACAATGAGCAGTTCTTC; CDR3aa: CASSDTRGTYPHNEQFF; j_gene: TRBJ2-1; d_gene: -; abundance: -; v_gene: TRBV6-4
CDR3nt: TGTGCCAGCAAGACGGGACAGGGAGGGGACGAGCAGTACTTC; CDR3aa: CASKTGQGGDEQYF; j_gene: TRBJ2-7; d_gene: TRBD1; abundance: -; v_gene: TRBV28
CDR3nt: TGCGCCAGCAGCTTAATGTGTTGCAAGCGGGGGGGCGGAAATGAGCAGTTCTTC; CDR3aa: CASSLMCCKRGGGNEQFF; j_gene: TRBJ2-1; d_gene: TRBD2; abundance: -; v_gene: TRBV5-1
CDR3nt: TGTGCCAGCAGCCCTAGTCCCCTTAGGTGTCATGACTACGAGCAGTACTTC; CDR3aa: CASSPSPLRCHDYEQYF; j_gene: TRBJ2-7; d_gene: -; abundance: -; v_gene: TRBV11-3
CDR3nt: TGTGCCAGTAGTATCCGACAGGGCGCAACTAATGAAAAACTGTTTTTT; CDR3aa: CASSIRQGATNEKLFF; j_gene: TRBJ1-4; d_gene: TRBD1; abundance: -; v_gene: TRBV19
CDR3nt: TGCGCCAGCAGCTTGGTGTTCCCCGCTAACTATGGCTACACCTTC; CDR3aa: CASSLVFPANYGYTF; j_gene: TRBJ1-2; d_gene: -; abundance: once; v_gene: TRBV5-1
CDR3nt: TGTGCCAGCAGTCTACCAGGACACTACGAGCAGTACTTC; CDR3aa: CASSLPGHYEQYF; j_gene: TRBJ2-7; d_gene: -; abundance: once; v_gene: TRBV5-6
CDR3nt: TGTGCCAGCAGCTCGCAGGGTCTGAACACTGAAGCTTTCTTT; CDR3aa: CASSSQGLNTEAFF; j_gene: TRBJ1-1; d_gene: -; abundance: -; v_gene: TRBV5-4
CDR3nt: TGTGCCAGCACTAAAGACACTAGGAGGGACACCGGGGAGCTGTTTTTT; CDR3aa: CASTKDTRRDTGELFF; j_gene: TRBJ2-2; d_gene: -; abundance: -; v_gene: TRBV27
CDR3nt: TGTGCCAGCAGTTCCCGGACTAGCGGGAGCGAGCAGTACTTC; CDR3aa: CASSSRTSGSEQYF; j_gene: TRBJ2-7; d_gene: TRBD2; abundance: few; v_gene: TRBV6-5
CDR3nt: TGTGCCAGCAGCCCTACCCAACAGGGGGATGGCTACACCTTC; CDR3aa: CASSPTQQGDGYTF; j_gene: TRBJ1-2; d_gene: TRBD1; abundance: few; v_gene: TRBV7-9
CDR3nt: TGTGCCAGCACCCGGGGCAGGGGGCATTATGGCTACACCTTC; CDR3aa: CASTRGRGHYGYTF; j_gene: TRBJ1-2; d_gene: TRBD1; abundance: few; v_gene: TRBV5-4
CDR3nt: TGTGCCATCAGTGAGCGACCGGGACTAGGTCATGAGGAGCAGTTCTTC; CDR3aa: CAISERPGLGHEEQFF; j_gene: TRBJ2-1; d_gene: TRBD2; abundance: -; v_gene: TRBV10-3
CDR3nt: TGTGCCAGCAGCAGGGACTACTCATCCTACGAGCAGTACTTC; CDR3aa: CASSRDYSSYEQYF; j_gene: TRBJ2-7; d_gene: TRBD2; abundance: -; v_gene: TRBV7-2
CDR3nt: TGTGCCAGCAGTTTAAGATGGACAGGGGAATTAAGCAGTCGCGAATACACCTTC; CDR3aa: CASSLRWTGELSSREYTF; j_gene: TRBJ1-2; d_gene: TRBD1; abundance: -; v_gene: TRBV28
CDR3nt: TGCGCCAGCAGCCCGCAAACCCAGGGGGCGCACGAGCAGTACTTC; CDR3aa: CASSPQTQGAHEQYF; j_gene: TRBJ2-7; d_gene: TRBD1; abundance: few; v_gene: TRBV4-3
CDR3nt: TGTGCCAGCAGCAGGGGACAGAGTGCCTACGAGCAGTACTTC; CDR3aa: CASSRGQSAYEQYF; j_gene: TRBJ2-7; d_gene: TRBD1; abundance: -; v_gene: TRBV14